One T cell receptor (beta chain) is described in this entry. This clonotype has just a few counts. Its antigen remains undetermined. Base qualities are not provided; no much larger clone lies one nucleotide away. In the germline V gene (reference sequence), CDR1 corresponds to DFQATT and CDR2 to SNEGSKA. Compared with germline, V lacks 1 base and J lacks 2 bases; bases without a gene match: 16. The CDR3, from cysteine to phenylalanine, totals 19 residues. The entry retains the CDR3 DNA only, 57 bases that are in frame from base 1. The library relied on RT-PCR. Data came from an Illumina HiSeq 2500. The public sequencing data were trimmed at Q25 with fastp and processed into clonotypes with MiXCR by TCRdb, which kept only in-frame beta chains. CDR3 protein sequences are deduplicated, and each keeps its most common genes and DNA. This sample comprises hundreds of thousands of distinct CDR3 sequences, 12% to 15% of them detected only once. Together, the top ten hold 7.6% of the sample.

The entry originates in a study of response to subunit inactivated influenza vaccine (dated by TCRdb to the late 2010s). Concerning the study at large: Deep quantitative profiling of the T cell receptor repertoire was used in the study to follow responses to a trivalent subunit inactivated influenza vaccine.

Beyond this particular receptor, the publication reports: It was suggested by the authors that each seasonal influenza vaccination may recruit only a limited number of new T cells.

The receptor was derived from a man between 50 and 59 years old who received an inactivated influenza vaccine. Donor details come from another sample of the same person, matched by shared clones. The V gene is TRBV20-1 and the J gene is TRBJ2-3, with 9 central nucleotides matching TRBD2. Sequences were derived from PBMCs from blood, sampled approximately 15 days before vaccination. The CDR3 here reads CSARGGTSLLKAFTDTQYF. At the DNA level, the sequence is TGCAGTGCTAGAGGAGGGACTAGCCTTCTCAAGGCCTTCACAGATACGCAGTATTTT.